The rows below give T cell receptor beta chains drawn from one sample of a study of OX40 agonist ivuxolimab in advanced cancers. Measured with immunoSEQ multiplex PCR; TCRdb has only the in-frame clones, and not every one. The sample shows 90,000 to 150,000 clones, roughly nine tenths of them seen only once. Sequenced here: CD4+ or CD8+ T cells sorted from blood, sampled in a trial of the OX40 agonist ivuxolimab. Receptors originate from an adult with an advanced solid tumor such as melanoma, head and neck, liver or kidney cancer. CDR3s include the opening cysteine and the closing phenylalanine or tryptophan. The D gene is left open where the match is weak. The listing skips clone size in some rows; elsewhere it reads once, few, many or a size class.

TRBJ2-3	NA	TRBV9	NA	TGTGCCAGCAGCGTAGCGGGGGCGTCAGATACGCAGTATTTT	CASSVAGASDTQYF
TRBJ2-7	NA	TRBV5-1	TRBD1	TGCGCCAGCAGCCCTAAGACAGGGGCCAGAAGCTCCTACGAGCAGTACTTC	CASSPKTGARSSYEQYF
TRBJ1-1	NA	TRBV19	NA	TGTGCCAGTAGTCTTGACTTCGGTAAAGGGAACACTGAAGCTTTCTTT	CASSLDFGKGNTEAFF
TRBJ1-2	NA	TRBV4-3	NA	TGCGCCAGCAGCCAAAAGGGGGGCGGACTAAACTATGGCTACACCTTC	CASSQKGGGLNYGYTF
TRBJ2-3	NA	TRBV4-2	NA	TGTGCCAGCAGCCAAGATTACCGGGGGAGGAGCACAGATACGCAGTATTTT	CASSQDYRGRSTDTQYF
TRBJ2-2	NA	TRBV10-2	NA	TGCGCCACAATCGGGGGCAGGGTGGGGGCCGGGGAGCTGTTTTTT	CATIGGRVGAGELFF
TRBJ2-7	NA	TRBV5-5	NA	TGTGCCAGCAGCACCGGAGACCGGCTAGAGCAGTACTTC	CASSTGDRLEQYF
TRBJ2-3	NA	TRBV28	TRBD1	TGTGCCAGCAGTAAGACAGGGTACACGCAGTATTTT	CASSKTGYTQYF
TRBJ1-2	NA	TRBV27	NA	TGTGCCAGCAGTTTACGAGGGGTACATGGCTACACCTTC	CASSLRGVHGYTF
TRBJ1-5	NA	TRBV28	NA	TGTGCCAGCAATCCACGGGGAATCAATCAGCCCCAGCATTTT	CASNPRGINQPQHF
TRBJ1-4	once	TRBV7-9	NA	TGTGCCAGCAGCTTAGCGGACAGTTCCTTGGGAAAACTGTTTTTT	CASSLADSSLGKLFF
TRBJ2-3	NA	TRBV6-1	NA	TGTGCCAGCAGTGATGGGAAGGGGGACCTCACAGATACGCAGTATTTT	CASSDGKGDLTDTQYF
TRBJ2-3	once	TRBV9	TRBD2	TGTGCCAGCAGCGCCTCAGCGGGGGGGCCGGATACGCAGTATTTT	CASSASAGGPDTQYF
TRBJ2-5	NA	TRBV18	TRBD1	TGTGCCAGCTCTCTGGGACAGACACAAGAGACCCAGTACTTC	CASSLGQTQETQYF
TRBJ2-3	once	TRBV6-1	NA	TGTGCCAGCAGTGAGGCGGCGGGCCCAGATACGCAGTATTTT	CASSEAAGPDTQYF
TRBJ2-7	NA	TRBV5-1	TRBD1	TGCGCCAGCAGCTTGCAAGGACAGGGGATCTACGAGCAGTACTTC	CASSLQGQGIYEQYF
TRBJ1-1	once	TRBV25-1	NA	TGTGCCAGCCGCTTGGCAGTTGAAGCTTTCTTT	CASRLAVEAFF
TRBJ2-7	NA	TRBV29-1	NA	TGCAGCGTTGAAGGTACAGTCGACTACGAGCAGTACTTC	CSVEGTVDYEQYF
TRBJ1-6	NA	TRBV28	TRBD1	TGTGCCAGCAGCCTTACGGGGACAGCTAATAATTCACCCCTCCACTTT	CASSLTGTANNSPLHF
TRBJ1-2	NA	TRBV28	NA	TGTGCCAGCACCACAGCGGGGCAAGGCTACACCTTC	CASTTAGQGYTF
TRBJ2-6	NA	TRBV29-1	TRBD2	TGCAGCGTCCACACACGGGGGGAACTTTCTGGGGCCAACGTCCTGACTTTC	CSVHTRGELSGANVLTF
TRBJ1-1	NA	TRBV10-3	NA	TGTGCCATCAAGGGAGGGGGTTTGAACACTGAAGCTTTCTTT	CAIKGGGLNTEAFF
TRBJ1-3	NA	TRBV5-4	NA	TGTGCCAGCAGCTTGGGTGAGGTTCTCTCTGGAAACACCATATATTTT	CASSLGEVLSGNTIYF
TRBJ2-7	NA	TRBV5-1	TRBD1	TGCGCCAGCAGCTGGGACGGGACAGGCTACGAGCAGTACTTC	CASSWDGTGYEQYF
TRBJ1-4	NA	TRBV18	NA	TGTGCCAGCTCACCACCGAATGAAAAACTGTTTTTT	CASSPPNEKLFF
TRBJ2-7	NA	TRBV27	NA	TGTGCCAGCAGTTTAATTGGCGGAGCCTACGAGCAGTACTTC	CASSLIGGAYEQYF
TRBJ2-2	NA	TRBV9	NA	TGTGCCAGCAGCGTAGCCCCGAACACCGGGGAGCTGTTTTTT	CASSVAPNTGELFF
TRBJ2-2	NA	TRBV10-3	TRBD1	TGTGCCATCAGGAGGGGGACAGGGAACACCGGGGAGCTGTTTTTT	CAIRRGTGNTGELFF
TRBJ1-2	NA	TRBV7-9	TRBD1	TGTGCCAGCAGCAAGGCAGGGGGCGAATATGGCTACACCTTC	CASSKAGGEYGYTF
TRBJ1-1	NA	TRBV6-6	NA	TGTGCCAGCAGTTACTCCAGGGTGAACACTGAAGCTTTCTTT	CASSYSRVNTEAFF
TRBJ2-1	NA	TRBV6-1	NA	TGTGCCAGCAGTGGTAGAGGGGGGGGAACTGAGCAGTTCTTC	CASSGRGGGTEQFF
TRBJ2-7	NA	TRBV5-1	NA	TGCGCCAGCTTTGCATTGGGGACCGACGAGCAGTACTTC	CASFALGTDEQYF
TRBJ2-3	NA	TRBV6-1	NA	TGTGCCAGCAGTGGAGGGACGTTTGCTGGCACAGATACGCAGTATTTT	CASSGGTFAGTDTQYF
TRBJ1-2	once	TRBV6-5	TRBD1	TGTGCCAGCAGTTCAGTTTTGGGGCAGGGGGTTATTCGGTACACCTTC	CASSSVLGQGVIRYTF
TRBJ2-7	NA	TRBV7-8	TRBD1	TGTGCCAGCAGCTTCCGGGACAGGGGATCCTACGAGCAGTACTTC	CASSFRDRGSYEQYF
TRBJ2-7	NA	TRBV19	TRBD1	TGTGCCAGTAAAACCGGGACAGGGCCTTACGAGCAGTACTTC	CASKTGTGPYEQYF
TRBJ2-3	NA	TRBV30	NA	TGTGCCTGGAGGGAACCTGGGACCACCCCTCCGCAGTATTTT	CAWREPGTTPPQYF
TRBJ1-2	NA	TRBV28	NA	TGTGCCAGCAGTTTATGGGGGCCGGGTGGCTACACCTTC	CASSLWGPGGYTF
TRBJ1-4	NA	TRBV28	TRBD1	TGTGCCAGCAGTTTTTATGTGAGGTGGTCGGGTGGGACAGGGGCGGAAAAACTGTTTTTT	CASSFYVRWSGGTGAEKLFF
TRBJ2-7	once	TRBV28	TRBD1	TGTGCCAGCAGAGGGACAGGAACTTACGAGCAGTACTTC	CASRGTGTYEQYF
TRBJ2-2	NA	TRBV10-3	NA	TGTGCCATCAATCCCAGGGCGGGCGGGGAGCTGTTTTTT	CAINPRAGGELFF
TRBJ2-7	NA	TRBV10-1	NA	TGCGCCAGCAGTGAGCAGGGGTCCTCCGCCAAGCAGTACTTC	CASSEQGSSAKQYF
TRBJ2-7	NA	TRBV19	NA	TGTGCCAGTAGAGGTCTGTACCACGAGCAGTACTTC	CASRGLYHEQYF
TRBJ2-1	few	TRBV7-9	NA	TGTGCCAGCAGGCCAAATATGAGGGGAAGGGAAAATGAGCAGTTCTTC	CASRPNMRGRENEQFF
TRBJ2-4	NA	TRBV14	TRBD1	TGTGCCAGCAGCCAAGATTCCGGGACAGCCGAATACTTC	CASSQDSGTAEYF
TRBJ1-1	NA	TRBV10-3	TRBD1	TGTGCCATCAGCCCCTTTACAGGGGTGAACACTGAAGCTTTCTTT	CAISPFTGVNTEAFF
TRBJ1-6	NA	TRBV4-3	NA	TGCGCCAGCAGCCAAGATCAGGGTGCGCTTTCACCCCTCCACTTT	CASSQDQGALSPLHF
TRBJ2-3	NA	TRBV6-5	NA	TGTGCCAGCAGTTACTCTACGCGGGTGGGGGATACGCAGTATTTT	CASSYSTRVGDTQYF
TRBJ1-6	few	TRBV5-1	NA	TGCGCCAGCAGCTTGGGGCAGGACAATTCACCCCTCCACTTT	CASSLGQDNSPLHF